The TCR beta chain under discussion was sequenced for a study of T cells in Graves' hyperthyroidism and ophthalmopathy. The study, taken as a whole, reports: Separation of ophthalmopathy from stable hyperthyroidism was achieved by a 13 V-J model. Blood held most thyroid clonotypes expanded above 0.001 frequency.

Amplification of TCR beta CDR3 regions was performed using RNA transcripts as template. The study used the HTBI primer set for a first-round RT-PCR of the TCR CDR3. One entry per CDR3 protein, called by TCRdb with MiXCR from the multiplex PCR reads. The data show hundreds of thousands of distinct CDR3 sequences, roughly 15% seen once. Trimming took off 3 bases at V and 1 base at J, with 6 bases between the two ends. Germline loops: CDR1 LGHNA, CDR2 YSLEER. The CDR3 extends over 14 amino acids. A remark on this clonotype: Its antigen is undetermined.

Ophthalmopathy patients showed a Clinical Activity Score of at least 3, NOSPECS grade of at least 4 and duration under 3 months. The TCR was taken from a woman in her forties or fifties with Graves' ophthalmopathy. The chain carries TRBV4-3 and TRBJ2-2, with D uncertain. Sequenced: blood. The CDR3 is CASSHFENTGELFF. In DNA form, the CDR3 reads TGCGCCAGCAGCCACTTCGAGAACACCGGGGAGCTGTTTTTT.